Presented here are 3 T cell receptor beta chains from one specimen sequenced in a study of control samples from healthy donors and cancer patients (dated by TCRdb to 2020 to 2021). Library preparation used the immunoSEQ multiplex PCR assay. TCRdb retrieved this table from immuneACCESS and kept in-frame rearrangements only. Not all clones are present; in checked studies, unresolved V genes account for under half, and no reason is known for the remainder. Per the sample table, the count is approximately 190,000 clones. The biggest ten clones account for about 2.2% of the sample. Sequencing was done on a sample of blood. These receptors originate from a woman aged 25-40 years in good health.

The V gene is TRBV2, the J gene TRBJ1-1; D is ambiguous. Germline-derived CDR1 and CDR2 are SNHLY and FYNNEI. CDR3 length equals 14 residues. V lost 6 bases to trimming and J lost 0 bases, with 11 bases between them. Here the CDR3 DNA reads TGTGCCAGCAGACGGACGTACATGAACACTGAAGCTTTCTTT. Translation: CASRRTYMNTEAFF. Using reference TRBV2 and TRBJ1-1 for the parts outside the CDR3, the full variable domain is EPEVTQTPSHQVTQMGQEVILRCVPISNHLYFYWYRQILGQKVEFLVSFYNNEISEKSEIFDDQFSVERPDGSNFTLKIRSTKLEDSAMYFCASRRTYMNTEAFFGQGTRLTVV.

V gene TRBV28 combines with J gene TRBJ1-2; D unresolved. The CDR3 totals 13 residues. CDR1 and CDR2 (germline): MDHEN, SYDVKM. With 7 bases removed from V and 6 bases from J, the gap between germline ends came to 15 bases. The CDR3 is CASTPDGLHGYTF. CDR3 bases: TGTGCCAGCACCCCGGACGGTTTACATGGCTACACCTTC.

The gene calls are TRBV30 and TRBJ2-7; D gene unclear. The CDR3 covers 16 residues. Between the trimmed V and J ends, which lost 0 bases and 3 bases, there was a span of 18 bases. Germline V gives CDR1 GTSNPN, CDR2 SVGIG (reference sequence). This chain's CDR3 is CAWSVDSGLRYYEQYF. The CDR3 region has the DNA TGTGCCTGGAGTGTAGACTCTGGCCTTAGGTACTACGAGCAGTACTTC.